This TCR beta chain was profiled in a study of CD8+ T cells in alopecia areata. After isolation, RNA underwent reverse transcription to generate cDNA as the sequencing template. Sequencing was performed with immunoSEQ multiplex PCR; in TCRdb, only in-frame clones are kept and a portion is missing. In the table there are fewer than 150,000 clones, roughly 58% of which are singletons. The table lists this clone with a few counts. As part of sample collection, lesional scalp punch biopsies and peripheral blood were taken from alopecia areata patients. This receptor was taken from a human donor with alopecia areata. The input for sequencing was CD4+ T cells sorted from blood, taken at week 0.

This CDR3 is CASSLSKIAYEQYF. The CDR3 coding sequence is TGTGCCAGCAGCTTATCCAAGATAGCCTACGAGCAGTACTTC. The V and J genes are TRBV5-4 and TRBJ2-7; D remains unclear. Trimming removed 2 bases from V and 2 bases from J, with 11 bases in between. From germline, CDR1 is SGHNT and CDR2 YYREEE (reference sequence). The length of the CDR3 is 14 residues.